This TCR beta chain appears in the sequencing data of a study of T cell repertoires in cytomegalovirus infection (dated by TCRdb to about 2019). About the investigation overall: Donor HLA type was relevant to the analysis, as public TCR beta signatures indicated carriage of CMV infection together with the matching HLA type.

Overall results and qualifications from the work: The ex vivo response was dominated by HLA-C-restricted CMV-specific TCR beta clonotypes, which also provided the single most frequent clonotype in two of eight donors. Cumulative frequency of public TCR beta family members discriminated carriers of CMV infection plus the relevant HLA type in this cohort and an independent roughly 330-donor cohort.

The junction carries 19 bases between V and J, which are trimmed by 5 bases and 2 bases respectively. Its CDR3 holds 16 amino acids, cysteine through phenylalanine. The read is trimmed to its CDR3 DNA, 48 bases read in frame from base 1. In the germline V gene (reference sequence), CDR1 corresponds to SEHNR and CDR2 to FQNEAQ. Sequencing instrument: Illumina HiSeq 1500. TCRdb reprocessed the public reads (quality trimming at Q25 with fastp, clone calling with MiXCR) and kept in-frame beta chains. Every entry covers one CDR3 protein and lists the most common genes and DNA from its rows. Recorded for this sample are around 530,000 distinct CDR3 sequences; about 15% of them occurred a single time. The top ten clonotypes cover approximately 24% of the sample. This clonotype was seen ten or more times. The antigen it binds to is not known. Per-base qualities were not stored, and no clone one base away is much larger.

Sequencing was carried out using CD8+ T cells from PBMCs. This chain joins TRBV7-9 to TRBJ2-7, with the D segment possibly TRBD1 or TRBD2, each aligning over 5 bases. This sequence was found in a human donor in good health (CMV status not recorded). Some clones in this sample may be carry-over from other donors' samples. The CDR3 loop reads CASSTLPGTEAYEQYF. The nucleotide sequence is given as TGTGCCAGCAGCACCTTACCCGGGACGGAAGCCTACGAGCAGTACTTC. Where the CDR3 stops, the reference TRBV7-9 and TRBJ2-7 genes take over; the full variable domain is DTGVSQNPRHKITKRGQNVTFRCDPISEHNRLYWYRQTLGQGPEFLTYFQNEAQLEKSRLLSDRFSAERPKGSFSTLEIQRTEQGDSAMYLCASSTLPGTEAYEQYFGPGTRLTVT.